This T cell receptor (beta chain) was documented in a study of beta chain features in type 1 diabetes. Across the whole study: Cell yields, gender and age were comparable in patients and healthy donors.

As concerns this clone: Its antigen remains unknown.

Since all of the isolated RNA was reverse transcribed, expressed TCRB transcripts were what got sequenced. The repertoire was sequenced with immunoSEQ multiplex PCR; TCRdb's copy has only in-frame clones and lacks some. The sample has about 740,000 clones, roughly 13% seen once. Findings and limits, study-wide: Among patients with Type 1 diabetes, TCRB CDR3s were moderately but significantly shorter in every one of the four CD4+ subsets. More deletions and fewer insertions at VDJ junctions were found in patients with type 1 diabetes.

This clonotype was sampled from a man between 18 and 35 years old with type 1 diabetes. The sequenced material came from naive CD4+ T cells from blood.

The CDR3 DNA is TGTGCCAGCAGTGTAAGGACCTCTGGGGCCAACGTCCTGACTTTC. It specifies CASSVRTSGANVLTF. This rearrangement joins TRBV5-4 to TRBJ2-6, with unresolved D. Germline values: CDR1 SGHNT, CDR2 YYREEE (reference sequence). The CDR3 has 15 amino acids. The ends were cut back, 5 bases at V and 0 bases at J, with 9 bases in the middle.